A selection of T cell receptor beta chains follows, all from one sample in a study of cytomegalovirus exposure and HLA in healthy donors. Method: immunoSEQ multiplex PCR; TCRdb's copy keeps in-frame clones and lacks some. This sample's clone table lists under 50,000 clones. The specimen sequenced was PBMCs. These receptors all come from a male donor in good health and CMV-seronegative. Both conserved end residues are part of each CDR3. D genes are given only for firm matches.

TRBD1 TRBJ1-2 TRBV7-9 TGTGCCAGCAGCTTAGGTACAGGGGACGGCTACACCTTC CASSLGTGDGYTF
TRBD1 TRBJ1-1 TRBV6-5 TGTGCCAGCAGTACCGGGACAGGGGGTAACACTGAAGCTTTCTTT CASSTGTGGNTEAFF
TRBD1 TRBJ1-6 TRBV4-1 TGCGCCAGCAGCCAAGTGACGCAGGGACAGACCTATAATTCACCCCTCCACTTT CASSQVTQGQTYNSPLHF
- TRBJ1-2 TRBV19 TGTGCCAGTAGTTTGCGACAGGCGATCTATTATGGCTACACCTTC CASSLRQAIYYGYTF
- TRBJ2-3 TRBV7-2 TGTGCCAGCAGCTCCTTGGGGCGGGGAGCAGATACGCAGTATTTT CASSSLGRGADTQYF
TRBD1 TRBJ2-7 TRBV27 TGTGCCAGCAGTGGTCGCGGCAGGGGGCACTACGAGCAGTACTTC CASSGRGRGHYEQYF
- TRBJ2-7 TRBV5-6 TGTGCCAGCAGCTTGGCAGGAAGAAGCTCCTACGAGCAGTACTTC CASSLAGRSSYEQYF
- TRBJ1-2 TRBV27 TGTGCCAGCAGTTTAAATGGGGCTGGCTATGGCTACACCTTC CASSLNGAGYGYTF
- TRBJ2-2 TRBV25-1 TGTGCCAGCAGTCCCTCCGGGGAAGCCGGGGAGCTGTTTTTT CASSPSGEAGELFF
- TRBJ2-3 TRBV6-5 TGTGCCAGCAGGGGCAGAAGCACAGATACGCAGTATTTT CASRGRSTDTQYF
TRBD1 TRBJ2-7 TRBV9 TGTGCCAGCAGCGCGGGACAGGGACCCTACGAGCAGTACTTC CASSAGQGPYEQYF
TRBD2 TRBJ2-1 TRBV4-1 TGCGCCAGCAGCCAAGACCCCATCCGACTAGCGGGGGGGCACAATGAGCAGTTCTTC CASSQDPIRLAGGHNEQFF
- TRBJ1-5 TRBV9 TGTGCCAGCAGCGTACTCGACAGTACGAATCAGCCCCAGCATTTT CASSVLDSTNQPQHF
TRBD1 TRBJ2-7 TRBV6-5 TGTGCCAGCAGCCCACCTGGACAGGTTCAGCGAGAGCAGTACTTC CASSPPGQVQREQYF
- TRBJ2-7 TRBV7-2 TGTGCCAGCAGCTTGACACAGAATGCCTACGAGCAGTACTTC CASSLTQNAYEQYF
- TRBJ1-2 TRBV19 TGTGCCAGTACCTCGACAGTGTATGGCTACACCTTC CASTSTVYGYTF
- TRBJ1-2 TRBV5-1 TGCGCCAGCAGCTTGGGTGGGGCTACAAACTATGGCTACACCTTC CASSLGGATNYGYTF
- TRBJ2-4 TRBV6-1 TGTGCCAGCAGTGAAGCGGGCAGTCTAGCCAAAAACATTCAGTACTTC CASSEAGSLAKNIQYF
TRBD2 TRBJ2-3 TRBV7-2 TGTGCCAGCAGCGCCCGACTAGCCTTAGACACAGATACGCAGTATTTT CASSARLALDTDTQYF
- TRBJ1-6 TRBV30 TGTGCCTGGAGTTACAGTAATTCACCCCTCCACTTT CAWSYSNSPLHF
- TRBJ1-5 TRBV30 TGTGCCTGGAGTTCTTCAGTCGGGGGAAATCAGCCCCAGCATTTT CAWSSSVGGNQPQHF
- TRBJ1-1 TRBV4-3 TGCGCCAGCAGCCAAGGAAGGGGGACTGAAGCTTTCTTT CASSQGRGTEAFF
TRBD1 TRBJ2-7 TRBV30 TGTGCCTGGGCTCTCGATCGACACAGGGGACCAGTCTCCTACGAGCAGTACTTC CAWALDRHRGPVSYEQYF
- TRBJ1-1 TRBV7-6 TGTGCCAGCAGCTTAGGTGCCGGTCTAAACACTGAAGCTTTCTTT CASSLGAGLNTEAFF
TRBD1 TRBJ1-2 TRBV5-4 TGTGCCAGCAGCTTGGCCCTCTCCGGGACAGGGAGTGATGGCTACACCTTC CASSLALSGTGSDGYTF
- TRBJ2-3 TRBV30 TGTGCCTGGACCGGTCGCACAGATACGCAGTATTTT CAWTGRTDTQYF
TRBD1 TRBJ1-2 TRBV9 TGTGCCAGCAGCCTAAGGGACAGGGGGCACTATGGCTACACCTTC CASSLRDRGHYGYTF
- TRBJ1-2 TRBV11-2 TGTGCCAGCAGCTTAGGTTCGGGGGGGTCTGGCTACACCTTC CASSLGSGGSGYTF
TRBD2 TRBJ2-7 TRBV6-5 TGTGCCAGCAGTTCCCGGGGGGTCTACGAGCAGTACTTC CASSSRGVYEQYF
TRBD1 TRBJ1-1 TRBV9 TGTGCCAGCAGCGACAAACAGGGGGTGAACACTGAAGCTTTCTTT CASSDKQGVNTEAFF
- TRBJ1-2 TRBV29-1 TGCAGCGTTACCACTGAGAACTATGGCTACACCTTC CSVTTENYGYTF
- TRBJ2-5 TRBV29-1 TGCAGCGTTGATGGTGCGGGACCTCCGCTGGGTAAAGAGACCCAGTACTTC CSVDGAGPPLGKETQYF
TRBD2 TRBJ2-7 TRBV6-5 TGTGCCAGCAGACCAGGCTTAGCGGGGGGGTACGAGCAGTACTTC CASRPGLAGGYEQYF
TRBD1 TRBJ2-3 TRBV5-1 TGCGCCAGCAGCCCACCGGGACAGACAGATACGCAGTATTTT CASSPPGQTDTQYF
- TRBJ2-6 TRBV7-6 TGTGCCAGCAGCGCGGGACTCTACTCTGGGGCCAACGTCCTGACTTTC CASSAGLYSGANVLTF
TRBD1 TRBJ1-2 TRBV27 TGTGCCAGCAGTCCCCTCGGGACAGTCTATGGCTACACCTTC CASSPLGTVYGYTF
- TRBJ2-7 TRBV19 TGTGCCAGTAGTACCCGGGATACCTACGAGCAGTACTTC CASSTRDTYEQYF
- TRBJ1-2 TRBV18 TGTGCCAGCTCAGTGGCAGTTTCTGCTAACTATGGCTACACCTTC CASSVAVSANYGYTF
- TRBJ2-2 TRBV4-1 TGCGCCAGCAGCCCCCAAGCTACCGGGGAGCTGTTTTTT CASSPQATGELFF
TRBD1 TRBJ1-3 TRBV6-1 TGTGCCAGCAGTGAAGAAACAGGGGGAGGAAACACCATATATTTT CASSEETGGGNTIYF
- TRBJ2-2 TRBV4-1 TGCGCCAGCAGCCAGGACAGCTACACCGGGGAGCTGTTTTTT CASSQDSYTGELFF
- TRBJ1-2 TRBV27 TGTGCCAGCAGATCTCGGAGCTATGCGGGATTTAACTATGGCTACACCTTC CASRSRSYAGFNYGYTF
- TRBJ1-2 TRBV27 TGTGCCAGCAGTGCCTCAGGGTATGGCTACACCTTC CASSASGYGYTF
TRBD1 TRBJ1-2 TRBV2 TGTGCCAGCCGGGACAGCATTAACTATGGCTACACCTTC CASRDSINYGYTF
- TRBJ1-1 TRBV5-5 TGTGCCAGCAGCTTCACAGTGAACACTGAAGCTTTCTTT CASSFTVNTEAFF
TRBD1 TRBJ2-3 TRBV4-1 TGCGCCAGCAGCCAAGAGGACAGGGCGAGCACAGATACGCAGTATTTT CASSQEDRASTDTQYF
TRBD1 TRBJ2-7 TRBV7-3 TGTGCCAGCAGCTCGTCAGCCGGGACAGGGGTCTACGAGCAGTACTTC CASSSSAGTGVYEQYF
TRBD1 TRBJ1-6 TRBV9 TGTGCCAGCAGCCCCTCGGGACAGTACAATTCACCCCTCCACTTT CASSPSGQYNSPLHF
- TRBJ1-1 TRBV19 TGTGCCAGTAGTCCGTCCAACACTGAAGCTTTCTTT CASSPSNTEAFF
- TRBJ2-7 TRBV7-9 TGTGCCAGCAGCCAAGTCAGGGGACCCGCCTACGAGCAGTACTTC CASSQVRGPAYEQYF
TRBD1 TRBJ1-5 TRBV11-2 TGTGCCAGCAGCTTGACAGGGGGGCCCAATCAGCCCCAGCATTTT CASSLTGGPNQPQHF
- TRBJ1-3 TRBV4-1 TGCGCCAGCAGCCACCAGGTACCTGGAAACACCATATATTTT CASSHQVPGNTIYF
TRBD1 TRBJ1-3 TRBV25-1 TGTGCCAGCAGTGAGGGACAGAACTCTGGAAACACCATATATTTT CASSEGQNSGNTIYF
TRBD2 TRBJ2-7 TRBV29-1 TGCAGCGTTGCGGTAGTAGCGGGGGCTTACGAGCAGTACTTC CSVAVVAGAYEQYF
- TRBJ2-5 TRBV23-1 TGCGCCAGCAGTCAATCCCCCCCGCTCGAGGAGACCCAGTACTTC CASSQSPPLEETQYF
TRBD1 TRBJ2-1 TRBV6-4 TGTGCCAGCAGTGACGGGACAGGGGGCAATGAGCAGTTCTTC CASSDGTGGNEQFF
- TRBJ1-1 TRBV5-6 TGTGCCAGCAGCGGAGGTGTCGGACACTCAAGACTAGGTGAAGCTTTCTTT CASSGGVGHSRLGEAFF